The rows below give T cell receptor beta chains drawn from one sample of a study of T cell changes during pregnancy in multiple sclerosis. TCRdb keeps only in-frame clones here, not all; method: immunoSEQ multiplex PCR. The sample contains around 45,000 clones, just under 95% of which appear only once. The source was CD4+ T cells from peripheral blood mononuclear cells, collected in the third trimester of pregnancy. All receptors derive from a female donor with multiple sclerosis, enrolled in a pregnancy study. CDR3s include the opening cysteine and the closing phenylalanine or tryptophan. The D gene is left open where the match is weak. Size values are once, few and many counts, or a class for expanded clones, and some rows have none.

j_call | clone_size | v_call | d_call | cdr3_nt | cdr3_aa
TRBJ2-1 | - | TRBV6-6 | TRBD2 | TGTGCCAGCAGCCCCGGGACTAGCGGGAGGGATGAGCAGTTCTTC | CASSPGTSGRDEQFF
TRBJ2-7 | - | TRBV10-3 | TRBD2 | TGTGCCCCTCGGACTAGCGCATCCTCCTACGAGCAGTACTTC | CAPRTSASSYEQYF
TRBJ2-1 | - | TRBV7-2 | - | TGTGCCAGCAGCTTACACTTCGCGGGAACAGGGGACAATGAGCAGTTCTTC | CASSLHFAGTGDNEQFF
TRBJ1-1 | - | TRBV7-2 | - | TGTGCCAGCAGCTTAGATCCGGGGTTGAACACTGAAGCTTTCTTT | CASSLDPGLNTEAFF
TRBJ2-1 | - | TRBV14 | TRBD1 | TGTGCCAGCAGCCAAGGGACAGGGACCTACAATGAGCAGTTCTTC | CASSQGTGTYNEQFF
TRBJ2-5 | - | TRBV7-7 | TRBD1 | TGTGCTAGCAGCGCTACCGGGACAGGGTTAGAGACCCAGTACTTC | CASSATGTGLETQYF
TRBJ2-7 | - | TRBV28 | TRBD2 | TGTGCCAGCAGTTTAGCTGGGACTAGCCATACCGGGGAGCAGTACTTC | CASSLAGTSHTGEQYF
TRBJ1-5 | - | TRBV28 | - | TGTGCCATCGAGACAGTCAATCAGCCCCAGCATTTT | CAIETVNQPQHF
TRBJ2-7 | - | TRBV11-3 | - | TGTGCCAGCAGCTTATTGGGGAGATCCTACGAGCAGTACTTC | CASSLLGRSYEQYF
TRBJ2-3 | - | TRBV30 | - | TGTGCCTGGAGTGTCAGGGCAGGGTCGGATACGCAGTATTTT | CAWSVRAGSDTQYF
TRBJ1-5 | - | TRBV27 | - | TGTGCCAGCAGTTCGGTTCCCGTGAGCAATCAGCCCCAGCATTTT | CASSSVPVSNQPQHF
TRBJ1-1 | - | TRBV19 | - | TGTGCCAGTAAGTCCGGGATGAACACTGAAGCTTTCTTT | CASKSGMNTEAFF
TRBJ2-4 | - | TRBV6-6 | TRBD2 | TGTGCCAGCAGTGCGGGACTAGCGGGTACCAAAAACATTCAGTACTTC | CASSAGLAGTKNIQYF
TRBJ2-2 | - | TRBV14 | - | TGTGCCAGCAGCCCACAGGCTACCGGGGAGCTGTTTTTT | CASSPQATGELFF
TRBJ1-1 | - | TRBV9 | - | TGTGCCAGCAGCGTGGGGCTGATGAACACTGAAGCTTTCTTT | CASSVGLMNTEAFF
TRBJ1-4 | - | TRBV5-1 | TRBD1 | TGCGCCAGCAGCTTGGGGGACAGAGTTAATGAAAAACTGTTTTTT | CASSLGDRVNEKLFF
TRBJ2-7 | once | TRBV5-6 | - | TGTGCCAGCAGCTTCTCAGAATACGAGCAGTACTTC | CASSFSEYEQYF
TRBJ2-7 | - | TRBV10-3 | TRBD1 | TGTGCCATCAGTGAGACAGGGGCCTACGAGCAGTACTTC | CAISETGAYEQYF
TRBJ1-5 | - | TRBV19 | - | TGTGCCAGTAGCTCACGGGGGGCTAGCAATCAGCCCCAGCATTTT | CASSSRGASNQPQHF
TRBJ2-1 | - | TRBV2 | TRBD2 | TGTGCCAGCAGACCCAGGGCAGGGGGGCTAGCGGGAGGATATGAGCAGTTCTTC | CASRPRAGGLAGGYEQFF
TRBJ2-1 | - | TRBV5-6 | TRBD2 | TGTGCCAGCAGCTTTCCGTTAAGCGGGAGTAAGTACAATGAGCAGTTCTTC | CASSFPLSGSKYNEQFF
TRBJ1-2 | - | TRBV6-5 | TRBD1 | TGTGCCAGCAGTTTTGGGACAGGGGGGGTCTATGGCTACACCTTC | CASSFGTGGVYGYTF
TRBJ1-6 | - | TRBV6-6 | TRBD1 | TGTGCCAGCAAAGAACCAGGGGGTTCGGGGAATTCACCCCTCCACTTT | CASKEPGGSGNSPLHF
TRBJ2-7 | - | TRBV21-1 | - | TGTGCCAGCAGCAGGGACTGCTACGAGCAGTACTTC | CASSRDCYEQYF
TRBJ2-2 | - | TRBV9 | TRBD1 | TGTGCCAGCAGCTTTAGACAGGGAATGGGCACCGGGGAGCTGTTTTTT | CASSFRQGMGTGELFF
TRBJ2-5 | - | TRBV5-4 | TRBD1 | TGTGCCAGCAGCTTGGACAGGGGGAAGACCCAGTACTTC | CASSLDRGKTQYF
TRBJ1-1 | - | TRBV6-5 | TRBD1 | TGTGCCAGCAACCCCTCAGGGGGGACTGAAGCTTTCTTT | CASNPSGGTEAFF
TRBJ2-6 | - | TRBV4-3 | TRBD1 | TGCGCCAGCAGCCAGCGGACAGGGACTGGGGCCAACGTCCTGACTTTC | CASSQRTGTGANVLTF
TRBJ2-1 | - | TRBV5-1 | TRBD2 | TGCGCCAGCAGCTTGGCCCCGGGACTAGCGGGACCGGGGGTTTACAATGAGCAGTTCTTC | CASSLAPGLAGPGVYNEQFF
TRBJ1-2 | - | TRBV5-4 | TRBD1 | TGTGCCAGCAGCTTGGGACAGGGTCGCTATGGCTACACCTTC | CASSLGQGRYGYTF
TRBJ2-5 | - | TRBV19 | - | TGTGCCAGTAGTATAATGGGCCAGGGAGGTAGAGAGACCCAGTACTTC | CASSIMGQGGRETQYF
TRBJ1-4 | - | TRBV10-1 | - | TGCGCCAGCACCTCACAGGTAACTAATGAAAAACTGTTTTTT | CASTSQVTNEKLFF
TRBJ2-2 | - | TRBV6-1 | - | TGTGCCAGCAGTCCTATGAGAAACACCGGGGAGCTGTTTTTT | CASSPMRNTGELFF
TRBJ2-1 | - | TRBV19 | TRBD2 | TGTGCCAGTAGTCTGGCTAGCGGGAACAATGAGCAGTTCTTC | CASSLASGNNEQFF
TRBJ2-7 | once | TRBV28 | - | TGTGCCAGCAGTTTACCGGCCAGGCGAGTGTGGGAGCAGTACTTC | CASSLPARRVWEQYF
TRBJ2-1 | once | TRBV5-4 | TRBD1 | TGTGCCAGCAGCTTTTCCGTTCGACAGGGGAACGACAATGAGCAGTTCTTC | CASSFSVRQGNDNEQFF
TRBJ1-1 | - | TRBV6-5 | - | TGTGCCGGCAGTTACTCCGGGGGAGGTGAAGCTTTCTTT | CAGSYSGGGEAFF
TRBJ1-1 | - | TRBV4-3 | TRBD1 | TGCGCCAGCAGCCAGACAGGGCTTTGGAACACTGAAGCTTTCTTT | CASSQTGLWNTEAFF
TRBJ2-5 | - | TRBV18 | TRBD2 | TGTGCCAGCTCACCTCAGGGACTAGCGGTCCAAGAGACCCAGTACTTC | CASSPQGLAVQETQYF
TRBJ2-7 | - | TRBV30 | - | TGTGCCTGGAGTGCCCCACGGGGTGGATACTCCTACGAGCAGTACTTC | CAWSAPRGGYSYEQYF
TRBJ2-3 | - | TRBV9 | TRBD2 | TGTGCCAGCAGCATCCCCCTGGGACTAGCGGGGGAAGATACGCAGTATTTT | CASSIPLGLAGEDTQYF
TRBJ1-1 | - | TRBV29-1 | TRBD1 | TGCAGCGTTGTGAAGACAGGGTGGATCTCTGAAGCTTTCTTT | CSVVKTGWISEAFF
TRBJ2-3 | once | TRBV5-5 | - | TGTGCCAGCAGCTTGAACAGGGCGGGAGATACGCAGTATTTT | CASSLNRAGDTQYF
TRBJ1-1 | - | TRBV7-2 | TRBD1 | TGTGCCAGCAGCTTAGAGGGGACAGCTAATGAAGCTTTCTTT | CASSLEGTANEAFF
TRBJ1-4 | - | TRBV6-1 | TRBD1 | TGTGCCAGCGCCCAGGGGGCCGCAACTAATGAAAAACTGTTTTTT | CASAQGAATNEKLFF
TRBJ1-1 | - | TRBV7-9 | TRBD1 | TGTGCCAGCAGGTCTAAACAGGGGGTCAACACTGAAGCTTTCTTT | CASRSKQGVNTEAFF
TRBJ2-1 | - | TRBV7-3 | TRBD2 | TGTGCCAGCAGCTTTGGGACCGGGAGGGGAGATGAGCAGTTCTTC | CASSFGTGRGDEQFF
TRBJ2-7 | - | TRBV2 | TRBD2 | TGTGCCAGCAGTGAGGGACTAGCGGGAGTAAACTACGAGCAGTACTTC | CASSEGLAGVNYEQYF
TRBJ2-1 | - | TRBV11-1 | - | TGTGCCAGCAGCCTTGGTGTTATCGGGGGATTCCGCTACAATGAGCAGTTCTTC | CASSLGVIGGFRYNEQFF
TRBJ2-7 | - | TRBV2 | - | TGTGCCAGCAGCGATCGGGAGACCTCCTACGAGCAGTACTTC | CASSDRETSYEQYF
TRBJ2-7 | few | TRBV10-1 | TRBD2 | TGCGCCAACTGGACTAGCGGGAGTTCGTCCCGCGAGCAGTACTTC | CANWTSGSSSREQYF
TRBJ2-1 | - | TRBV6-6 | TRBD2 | TGTGCCAGCAGATACTTCGGACTAGGAAACTACAATGAGCAGTTCTTC | CASRYFGLGNYNEQFF
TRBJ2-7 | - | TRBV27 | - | TGTGCCAGCGGTTCGGTGATCGGGAAACACTACGAGCAGTACTTC | CASGSVIGKHYEQYF
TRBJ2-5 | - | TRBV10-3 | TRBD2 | TGTGCCATCAGCCAAGGACTAGCGGGAGAGACCCAGTACTTC | CAISQGLAGETQYF
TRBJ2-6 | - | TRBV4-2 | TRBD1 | TGTGCCAGCAGCCTTGGACAGGTTAAGACTGGGGCCAACGTCCTGACTTTC | CASSLGQVKTGANVLTF
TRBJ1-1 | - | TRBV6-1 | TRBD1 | TGTGCCAGCAGGGGGACAGGGCGGAACACTGAAGCTTTCTTT | CASRGTGRNTEAFF
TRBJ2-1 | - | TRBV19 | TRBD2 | TGTGCCAGTAGTATCGGGACTAGAAGGGACAATGAGCAGTTCTTC | CASSIGTRRDNEQFF
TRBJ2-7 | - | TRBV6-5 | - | TGTGCCAGCAGTTTTGGAGCCCTCGAGCAGTACTTC | CASSFGALEQYF
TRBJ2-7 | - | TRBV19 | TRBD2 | TGTGCCAGTAGTAAACTAGCGGACTCCTACGAGCAGTACTTC | CASSKLADSYEQYF